The 19 T cell receptor beta chains below were found in one sample sequenced in a study of blood T cell repertoires in COVID-19. The method was immunoSEQ multiplex PCR; TCRdb's version includes in-frame clones alone and lacks a portion of them. Among 250,000 to 300,000 clones listed, 70% to 90% were seen once. The sequenced sample consisted of peripheral blood. These receptor sequences come from a woman between 55 and 75 years old with COVID-19, enrolled during active disease.

The chain has TRBV7-3 and TRBJ2-1; 10 nucleotides line up with TRBD2. From germline, CDR1 is SGHTA and CDR2 FQGTGA. Unmatched junction bases numbered 7, after V lost 4 bases and J lost 7 bases. CDR3 length equals 15 residues. DNA of the CDR3: TGTGCCAGCAGCTCCAAACTAGCGGGACTTAATGAGCAGTTCTTC. Translated, it gives CASSSKLAGLNEQFF.

The V call is TRBV29-1, the J call TRBJ1-1, with D unresolved. Germline lookup yields CDR1 SQVTM and CDR2 ANQGSEA. V was pared by 7 bases and J by 5 bases, with 17 bases between. This CDR3 spans 13 amino acids. The CDR3 DNA reads as TGCAGCGCAATCGGACTTGCTCGGACTGAAGCTTTCTTT. Amino acid sequence: CSAIGLARTEAFF.

This clone occurred a few times. The chain carries TRBV4-3 and TRBJ1-6, with 8 bases identical to TRBD1. In germline, CDR1 is LGHNA, CDR2 YSLEER. V lost 1 base and J lost 10; bases outside the gene matches: 6. CDR3 length: 15 residues. CDR3 nucleotide sequence: TGCGCCAGCAGCCAAGGTCAGGGGGCAGAATCACCCCTCCACTTT. This encodes CASSQGQGAESPLHF.

The V call is TRBV7-2, the J call TRBJ1-6, with D perhaps TRBD1 (5 bases). V dropped 1 base and J dropped 2 bases, with 9 bases sitting between them. The CDR3 is 16 residues long. Looked up from germline, CDR1 is SGHTA and CDR2 is FQGNSA. In DNA form, the CDR3 reads TGTGCCAGCAGCTTAGGGTCGGGGGCCTATAATTCACCCCTCCACTTT. Amino acids: CASSLGSGAYNSPLHF.

The chain links TRBV6-1 to TRBJ1-2; TRBD1 matches 8 bases. CDR1 is MNHNS and CDR2 is SASEGT in the germline V gene. The CDR3 length is 14 residues. Unmatched junction bases numbered 6, after V lost 1 base and J lost 8 bases. The CDR3 region is CASSEGGQGGGYTF. The CDR3 DNA is TGTGCCAGCAGTGAAGGTGGACAGGGCGGCGGCTACACCTTC.

Worth noting for this clone: The sample contains more than one DNA sequence encoding this CDR3. The rearrangement joins TRBV18 to TRBJ1-5, with D maybe TRBD1 (6 bases). The CDR3 has 14 amino acids. The germline CDR1 and CDR2 sequences are KGHSH and LQKENI. Trimming cost V 1 base and J 4 bases, with 8 bases left between them. CDR3 in DNA: TGTGCCAGCTCACCACAAGGGGGAAATCAGCCCCAGCATTTT. This encodes CASSPQGGNQPQHF.

V is TRBV7-8 and J is TRBJ2-1; maybe TRBD1 (6 bases). Germline CDR1 and CDR2: SGHVS and FQNEAQ. CDR3 length: 16 residues. The ends were cut back, 5 bases at V and 6 bases at J, with 20 bases in the middle. For the CDR3, the DNA is TGTGCCAGCAGCCCTCGGGGTGGGGGCGCATCCAATGAGCAGTTCTTC. As protein: CASSPRGGGASNEQFF.

The chain has TRBV4-1 and TRBJ1-1, with TRBD1 as a possible D gene (5 bases). The germline V gene encodes CDR1 MGHRA and CDR2 YSYEKL. The CDR3 extends over 13 amino acids. V lost 1 base to trimming and J lost 6 bases, with 9 bases between them. In DNA form, the CDR3 reads TGCGCCAGCAGCCAAGCGGGGGTCCCTGAAGCTTTCTTT. Amino acids: CASSQAGVPEAFF.

The table lists this clone with a few counts. V and J are TRBV6-5 and TRBJ2-7; 11 bases agree with TRBD2. Trimming removed 6 bases from V and 2 bases from J; junction bases left unmatched: 6. This CDR3 is 15 amino acids long. Germline assignment: CDR1 MNHEY and CDR2 SVGAGI. The CDR3 coding sequence is TGTGCCAGCAGGGGCGGGACTAGCGGAGCCTACGAGCAGTACTTC. It yields the protein CASRGGTSGAYEQYF.

This clone appeared once. The rearrangement links TRBV6-5 to TRBJ1-3; the D gene is possibly TRBD1 (5 bases). V lost 2 bases to trimming and J lost 0 bases, with 11 bases between them. Germline values: CDR1 MNHEY, CDR2 SVGAGI. This CDR3 comprises 16 residues. CDR3 bases: TGTGCCAGCAGTTACACGACAGCCACCTCTGGAAACACCATATATTTT. Translation gives CASSYTTATSGNTIYF.

V is TRBV28 and J is TRBJ1-6; 9 nucleotides agree with TRBD1. This CDR3 is 15 amino acids long. CDR1 MDHEN and CDR2 SYDVKM come from the germline V gene. With 6 bases clipped from V and 8 bases from J, the junction kept 8 bases outside the gene matches. The chain's CDR3 is CASRDRQGVHSPLHF. DNA for the CDR3: TGTGCCAGCAGGGACAGACAGGGGGTACATTCACCCCTCCACTTT.

The V and J genes are TRBV4-3 and TRBJ1-1; D gene unclear. The CDR3 spans 16 residues. Trimming removed 3 bases at V and 0 bases at J, with 14 bases between. Germline assignment: CDR1 LGHNA and CDR2 YSLEER. The CDR3 is CASSQGGGVMNTEAFF. In DNA, the CDR3 is TGCGCCAGCAGCCAGGGAGGCGGGGTCATGAACACTGAAGCTTTCTTT.

This chain links TRBV12-3 or TRBV12-4 with TRBJ1-5; D gene unclear. V was clipped by 0 bases and J by 9 bases, with 6 bases between them. This CDR3 has 12 amino acids. CDR3 sequence: CASSLARGPQHF. The CDR3 DNA is TGTGCCAGCAGTTTAGCGCGAGGGCCCCAGCATTTT.

In this sample, this clone turned up a few times. The chain is built from TRBV13 and TRBJ1-3; D unresolved. The CDR3 has 14 amino acids. Germline V CDR1 and CDR2: PRHDT, FYEKMQ (reference sequence). V lost 4 bases to trimming and J lost 0 bases, with 7 bases between them. CDR3 protein: CASSSRGSGNTIYF. CDR3 coding DNA: TGTGCCAGCAGCTCCCGGGGCTCTGGAAACACCATATATTTT.

The rearrangement joins TRBV11-3 to TRBJ2-1; D may be TRBD2 (6 bases). The V end lost 5 bases, the J end lost 11 bases, and 19 bases lay between the germline ends. This CDR3 contains 14 residues. CDR1 is SGHNT and CDR2 is YENEEA in the germline V gene. CDR3 protein: CASSPDPWRGKQFF. The CDR3 nucleotides are TGTGCCAGCAGCCCCGATCCCTGGCGGGGCAAGCAGTTCTTC.

CDR3 region: CASSHPPGSGNTIYF. As DNA, the CDR3 is TGTGCCAGCAGCCATCCCCCCGGGTCGGGAAACACCATATATTTT. This chain joins TRBV3-1 (or the pseudogene TRBV3-2) and TRBJ1-3; D unresolved. The CDR3 has 15 amino acids. Trimming stripped 3 bases from V and 4 bases from J, with 13 bases between. Germline assignment: CDR1 LGHDT and CDR2 YNNKEL (reference sequence).

The chain links TRBV6-2 or TRBV6-3 to TRBJ2-1; 7 positions match TRBD2. The length of the CDR3 is 17 residues. CDR1 and CDR2 (germline): MNHEY, SVGEGT. Trimming took 3 bases from V and 9 from J; bases not matched to a gene: 17. CDR3 in DNA: TGTGCCAGCAGTTATGGGAAGGGTCCAGGACTAGTCAGTGAGCAGTTCTTC. Amino acids: CASSYGKGPGLVSEQFF.

The chain uses TRBV30 and TRBJ1-1, with D maybe TRBD1 (5 bases). The V and J ends lost 3 bases and 1 base respectively, with 9 bases between them. The CDR3 loop spans 13 amino acids. Germline CDR1 and CDR2: GTSNPN and SVGIG (reference sequence). The CDR3 nucleotides are TGTGCCTGGAGGGTCGGGGGGAACACTGAAGCTTTCTTT. Amino acids: CAWRVGGNTEAFF.

The rearrangement joins TRBV4-1 to TRBJ2-3; a possible D gene is TRBD2 (5 bases). The CDR3 consists of 18 residues. V shed 2 bases and J shed 4 bases, with 22 bases lying between them. The germline gives CDR1 MGHRA, CDR2 YSYEKL. The CDR3 nucleotides are TGCGCCAGCAGCCAACAAGGTCCGTGGACTCACCACGCAGATACGCAGTATTTT. As protein: CASSQQGPWTHHADTQYF.